The 20 T cell receptor beta chains reported below all come from one sample, sequenced in a study of cytomegalovirus exposure and HLA in healthy donors. Both 60 Vbeta primers and 13 Jbeta primers went into the PCR. The assay was immunoSEQ multiplex PCR, and TCRdb's table has in-frame clones only and misses some. The sample carries about 120,000 clones, roughly 83% recorded once. The sequenced material came from PBMCs. Source of these receptors: a man aged 25-45 years in good health and CMV-seropositive.

J is TRBJ2-7 and V is TRBV2; 8 bases line up with TRBD1. Germline CDR1 is SNHLY and CDR2 is FYNNEI. The V gene end was trimmed by 4 bases and the J gene end by 1 base; junction bases not matched to a gene: 3. CDR3 length equals 14 residues. This chain's CDR3 is CASSGDRPSYEQYF. For the CDR3, the DNA is TGTGCCAGCAGTGGGGACAGGCCATCCTACGAGCAGTACTTC.

The chain is built from TRBV4-3 and TRBJ1-1, with D maybe TRBD1 (5 bases). Trimming left V 1 base short and J 4 bases short, with 10 bases between. The germline V gene encodes CDR1 LGHNA and CDR2 YSLEER. This CDR3 has 14 amino acids. CDR3 sequence (DNA): TGCGCCAGCAGCCAAGTTGGGGGAGGCACTGAAGCTTTCTTT. Translation: CASSQVGGGTEAFF.

This clone was seen only a few times. Compared with germline, one end of the junction differs, possibly owing to a read error. This sequence joins TRBV5-4 and TRBJ1-5; weak D call: TRBD1 (6 bases). The CDR3 sequence is 15 residues long. Germline V lookup: CDR1 SGHNT, CDR2 YYREEE (reference sequence). The CDR3 sequence: CASSQTTGSNQPQHF. Here the CDR3 DNA reads TGCGCCAGCAGCCAAACGACAGGTAGCAATCAGCCCCAGCATTTT.

The genes are TRBV19 and TRBJ2-1; 11 nucleotides agree with TRBD2. Germline V gene sequence: CDR1 LNHDA, CDR2 SQIVND (reference sequence). Trimming took 4 bases from V and 3 from J; bases not matched to a gene: 2. This CDR3 contains 15 residues. The CDR3 nucleotides read TGTGCCAGTAGTAGGGGACTAGCGGACTACAATGAGCAGTTCTTC. It translates to CASSRGLADYNEQFF.

This clone was seen more than once but under ten times. The chain is built from TRBV7-2 and TRBJ1-6; 9 positions match TRBD1. Germline CDR1 and CDR2: SGHTA and FQGNSA. Losses at the gene ends were 0 bases for V and 7 bases for J; bases not matched to a gene: 1. The CDR3 loop spans 15 amino acids. CDR3 in amino acids: CASSLAGTGNSPLHF. For the CDR3, the DNA is TGTGCCAGCAGCTTAGCCGGGACAGGGAATTCACCCCTCCACTTT.

The chain uses TRBV18 and TRBJ2-3, with D possibly matching TRBD2 (6 bases). Per germline, CDR1 KGHSH and CDR2 LQKENI. The CDR3 sequence is 15 residues long. V was cut by 2 bases and J by 3 bases, with 12 bases left in between. The CDR3 loop reads CASSPNGGGTDTQYF. The CDR3 region has the DNA TGTGCCAGCTCACCAAACGGGGGAGGAACAGATACGCAGTATTTT. The variable domain in full, completed from reference TRBV18 and TRBJ2-3, reads NAGVMQNPRHLVRRRGQEARLRCSPMKGHSHVYWYRQLPEEGLKFMVYLQKENIIDESGMPKERFSAEFPKEGPSILRIQQVVRGDSAAYFCASSPNGGGTDTQYFGPGTRLTVL.

This clone was seen more than once but under ten times. This chain connects TRBV11-1 to TRBJ1-1; the match to TRBD1 covers 7 bases. The germline V gene encodes CDR1 SGHAT and CDR2 FQDESV (reference sequence). The CDR3 is 15 residues long. Germline trimming cut 5 bases from V and 0 bases from J; bases unmatched to any gene: 6. CDR3: CASSRGTAVNTEAFF. The CDR3 DNA reads as TGTGCCAGCAGCCGAGGGACAGCAGTGAACACTGAAGCTTTCTTT.

This sequence joins TRBV5-1 and TRBJ2-1; the match to TRBD1 covers 7 bases. The CDR3 totals 14 residues. Germline V lookup: CDR1 SGHRS, CDR2 YFSETQ. V lost 0 bases, J lost 7 bases, and 4 bases stayed unmatched. The CDR3 DNA reads TGCGCCAGCAGCTTGGGGACAGGTCCAAATGAGCAGTTCTTC. This encodes CASSLGTGPNEQFF.

The J gene is TRBJ2-7, the V gene TRBV7-8; D is unclear. The germline V gene has CDR1 SGHVS and CDR2 FQNEAQ. With 5 bases removed from V and 2 bases from J, the gap between germline ends came to 10 bases. CDR3 length: 13 residues. The CDR3 nucleotides read TGTGCCAGCAGCCCCGACGGAGCCTACGAGCAGTACTTC. Its protein is CASSPDGAYEQYF.

The rearrangement joins TRBV6-6 to TRBJ1-2, with a possible D match to TRBD1 (5 bases). The germline V and J ends were trimmed by 7 bases and 3 bases, with 18 bases remaining between them. This CDR3 has 15 amino acids. Germline-derived CDR1 and CDR2 are MNHNY and SVGAGI (reference sequence). The CDR3 nucleotides read TGTGCCAGCACCTCTCAGGGAGGAGGGGACTATGGCTACACCTTC. Protein: CASTSQGGGDYGYTF.

This chain joins TRBV28 and TRBJ2-5; 8 bases are shared with TRBD1. The CDR3 has 16 amino acids. J lost 5 bases, V lost 3 bases, and 11 bases had no gene match. Per the germline V gene, CDR1 is MDHEN and CDR2 is SYDVKM. The CDR3 region has the DNA TGTGCCAGCAGTTTTGACAGGGGACGATTTCGGGAGACCCAGTACTTC. Translation gives CASSFDRGRFRETQYF.

This clone has a handful of counts. CDR3 sequence: CASSPRFLNTEAFF. DNA of the CDR3: TGTGCCAGCAGCCCCAGGTTTTTGAACACTGAAGCTTTCTTT. This chain connects TRBV7-9 to TRBJ1-1; D unresolved. V was cut by 5 bases and J by 0 bases, with 10 bases left in between. Germline CDR1 reads SEHNR; CDR2 reads FQNEAQ (reference sequence). This CDR3 comprises 14 residues.

The gene calls are TRBV7-8 and TRBJ2-7; D is perhaps TRBD2 (5 bases). Germline V gives CDR1 SGHVS, CDR2 FQNEAQ. V was cut by 7 bases and J by 3 bases, with 16 bases left in between. CDR3 length: 14 amino acids. CDR3 amino acids: CASIPGQEDYEQYF. The CDR3 DNA is TGTGCCAGCATCCCTGGGCAGGAGGACTACGAGCAGTACTTC.

V and J are TRBV10-3 and TRBJ2-5, with TRBD2 as a possible D gene (5 bases). The assigned J gene may be wrong: the sequence end matches TRBJ2-7 better. The CDR3 spans 13 residues. Germline V gene lookup returns CDR1 ENHRY and CDR2 SYGVKD. In DNA, the CDR3 is TGTGCCATCAGTGGGGGAGTGTATAACGAGCAGTACTTC. Protein: CAISGGVYNEQYF.

This clone was counted once. V gene TRBV7-9 combines with J gene TRBJ1-1; D is ambiguous. The CDR3 consists of 13 residues. The germline V gene has CDR1 SEHNR and CDR2 FQNEAQ (reference sequence). Trimming cost V 5 bases and J 1 base, with 8 bases left between them. Here the CDR3 reads CASSATGNTEAFF. The CDR3 DNA sequence: TGTGCCAGCAGCGCGACTGGGAACACTGAAGCTTTCTTT.

The V and J genes are TRBV5-1 and TRBJ1-1, with D perhaps TRBD1 (5 bases). This CDR3 spans 13 amino acids. Germline CDR1 SGHRS, CDR2 YFSETQ. V lost 4 bases, J lost 8 bases, and 15 bases lay in between. CDR3 nucleotides: TGCGCCAGCAGCGGCGGGACGGGGATAGAAGCTTTCTTT. Its protein is CASSGGTGIEAFF. Supplemented by reference TRBV5-1 and TRBJ1-1, the full variable domain reads KAGVTQTPRYLIKTRGQQVTLSCSPISGHRSVSWYQQTPGQGLQFLFEYFSETQRNKGNFPGRFSGRQFSNSRSEMNVSTLELGDSALYLCASSGGTGIEAFFGQGTRLTVV.

The CDR3 sequence: CAWRGGSASYNEQFF. CDR3 DNA: TGTGCCTGGAGGGGGGGTAGCGCCTCCTACAATGAGCAGTTCTTC. The chain couples TRBV30 to TRBJ2-1; D may be TRBD2 (6 bases). This CDR3 has 15 amino acids. Germline values: CDR1 GTSNPN, CDR2 SVGIG (reference sequence). V dropped 3 bases and J dropped 0 bases, with 12 bases sitting between them. The full variable domain, in which reference TRBV30 and TRBJ2-1 provide the parts outside the CDR3, is SQTIHQWPATLVQPVGSPLSLECTVEGTSNPNLYWYRQAAGRGLQLLFYSVGIGQISSEVPQNLSASRPQDRQFILSSKKLLLSDSGFYLCAWRGGSASYNEQFFGPGTRLTVL.

Here the CDR3 reads CASSTGDREGNTIYF. The CDR3 bases are TGCGCCAGCAGCACTGGGGACAGGGAAGGAAACACCATATATTTT. The J gene is TRBJ1-3, the V gene TRBV5-1; 9 nucleotides line up with TRBD1. This CDR3 spans 15 amino acids. V lost 4 bases to trimming and J lost 4 bases; unmatched junction nucleotides: 6. Germline V gene data show CDR1 as SGHRS and CDR2 as YFSETQ.

This sequence joins TRBV30 and TRBJ2-5; 8 nucleotides agree with TRBD1. The CDR3 is 14 residues long. The V and J ends lost 7 bases and 4 bases, in that order; junction bases with no gene match: 11. The germline CDR1 and CDR2 sequences are GTSNPN and SVGIG (reference sequence). The DNA for the CDR3 is TGTGCCTCCAACCGGGACAGGTTTCCAGAGACCCAGTACTTC. This sequence encodes CASNRDRFPETQYF.

The chain links TRBV9 to TRBJ2-1, with D possibly TRBD2 on 6 matching bases. The CDR3 length is 15 residues. Trimming removed 7 bases at V and 0 bases at J, with 14 bases between. Germline V gene sequence: CDR1 SGDLS, CDR2 YYNGEE. This CDR3 reads CASDPAGSSYNEQFF. CDR3 nucleotide sequence: TGTGCCAGCGACCCCGCGGGGAGCTCCTACAATGAGCAGTTCTTC.